This TCR beta chain was recovered during a study of T cell responses to AZD1222 COVID-19 vaccine. Whole-study results and caveats: Dominant CD4 TCR responses targeted spike regions 160-218 and 743-854. Targeting of unmutated variant regions was reportedly seen in nearly half of spike-specific TCRs.

Trimming took off 4 bases at V and 5 bases at J, with 18 bases between the two ends. This CDR3 comprises 15 residues. Per the germline V gene, CDR1 is SGDLS and CDR2 is YYNGEE. Libraries were prepared by immunoSEQ multiplex PCR; TCRdb keeps only in-frame clonotypes and omits some of them. The sample carries some 150,000 clones, about 88% recorded once. This clone was found a few times. Its specificity is unknown. The material was peripheral blood, obtained after recovery from COVID-19. The chain employs TRBV9 and TRBJ1-2; D perhaps matches TRBD1 (6 bases). The TCR comes from an adult who had recovered from COVID-19. CDR3 DNA: TGTGCCAGCAGCCTTCTGGGGGCAGGCGCGTATGGCTACACCTTC. Translation: CASSLLGAGAYGYTF.